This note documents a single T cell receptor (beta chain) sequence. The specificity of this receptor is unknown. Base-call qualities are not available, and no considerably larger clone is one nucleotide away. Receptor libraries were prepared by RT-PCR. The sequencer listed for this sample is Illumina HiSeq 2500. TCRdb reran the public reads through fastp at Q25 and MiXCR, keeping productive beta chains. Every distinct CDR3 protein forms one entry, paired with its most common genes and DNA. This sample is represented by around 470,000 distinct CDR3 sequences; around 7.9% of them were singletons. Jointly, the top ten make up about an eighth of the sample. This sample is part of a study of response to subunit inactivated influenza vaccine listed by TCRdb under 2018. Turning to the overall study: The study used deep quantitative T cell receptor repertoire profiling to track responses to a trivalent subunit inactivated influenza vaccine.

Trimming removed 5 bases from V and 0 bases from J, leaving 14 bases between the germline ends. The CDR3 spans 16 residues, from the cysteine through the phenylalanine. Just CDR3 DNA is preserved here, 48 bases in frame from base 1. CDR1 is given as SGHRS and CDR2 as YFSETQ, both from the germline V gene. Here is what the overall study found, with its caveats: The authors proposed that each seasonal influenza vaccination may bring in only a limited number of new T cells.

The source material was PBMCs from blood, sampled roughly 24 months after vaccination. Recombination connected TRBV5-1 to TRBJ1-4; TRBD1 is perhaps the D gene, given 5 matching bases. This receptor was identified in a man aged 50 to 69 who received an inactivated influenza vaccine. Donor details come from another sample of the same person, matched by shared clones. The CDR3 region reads CASSIGTGSTNEKLFF. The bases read TGCGCCAGCAGTATCGGAACAGGATCAACTAATGAAAAACTGTTTTTT.